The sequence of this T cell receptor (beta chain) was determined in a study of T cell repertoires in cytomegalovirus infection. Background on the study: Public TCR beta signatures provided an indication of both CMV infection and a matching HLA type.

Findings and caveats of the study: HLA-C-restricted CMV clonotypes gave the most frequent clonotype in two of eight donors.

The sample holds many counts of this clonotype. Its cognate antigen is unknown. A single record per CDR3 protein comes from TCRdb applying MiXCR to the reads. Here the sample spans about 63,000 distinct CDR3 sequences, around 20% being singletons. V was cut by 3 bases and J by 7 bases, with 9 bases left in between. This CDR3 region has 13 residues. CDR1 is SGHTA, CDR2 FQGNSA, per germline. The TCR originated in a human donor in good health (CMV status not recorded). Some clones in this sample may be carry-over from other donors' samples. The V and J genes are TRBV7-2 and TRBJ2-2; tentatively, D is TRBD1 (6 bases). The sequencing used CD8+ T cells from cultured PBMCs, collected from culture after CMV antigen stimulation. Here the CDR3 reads CASSLRDNGELFF. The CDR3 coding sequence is TGTGCCAGCAGCTTGAGGGACAACGGGGAGCTGTTTTTT.